A single TCR beta chain is shown here with its context. What it recognizes is unknown. The entry originates in a study of cytomegalovirus exposure and HLA in healthy donors. Broader study findings: Per a later analysis, 15,000 to 20,000 TCR beta sequences showed association with HLA alleles at 0.05 false discovery rate. Productive rates of about 90% or about 30% were seen for most TCR beta V segments in an earlier analysis.

PCR used 60 Vbeta primers and 13 Jbeta primers. TCRdb keeps only in-frame clones here, not all; method: immunoSEQ multiplex PCR. The sample contains about 160,000 clones, roughly four fifths of which appear only once. The CDR3 is 16 amino acids. V lost 1 base and J 5 bases, leaving 17 bases between the germline ends. CDR1 and CDR2 from the germline V gene are KGHSH and LQKENI. The chain has TRBV18 and TRBJ2-5; D perhaps matches TRBD2 (6 bases). The sample was PBMCs. This TCR came from a man aged 45-60 years in good health and CMV-seropositive. The CDR3 spells CASSPLAGGLGETQYF. The CDR3 DNA reads TGTGCCAGCTCACCACTTGCCGGGGGTTTAGGGGAGACCCAGTACTTC.